Below are 30 T cell receptor beta chains sequenced from a single sample in a study of read filtering for tumor transcriptome and immune sequencing. The library was built from 400 to 500 ng RNA with molecular barcoded adaptors for alpha/delta and beta/gamma chains. TCRdb re-analysed the reads in MiXCR, keeping a single row per CDR3 protein. Here the sample spans 90,000 to 95,000 distinct CDR3 sequences, approximately 21% being singletons. The specimen sequenced was a population of CD138-negative cells sorted from bone marrow. The source is a donor over 35 with multiple myeloma.

This clonotype has ten or more counts. The gene calls are TRBV7-6 and TRBJ2-1; 14 nucleotides agree with TRBD2. The CDR3 covers 17 residues. Germline CDR1 SGHVS, CDR2 FNYEAQ. V was clipped by 5 bases and J by 6 bases; unmatched bases: 9. The DNA for the CDR3 is TGTGCCAGCAGCCCCCGGACTAGCGGGGGGACCTTCAATGAGCAGTTCTTC. It codes for CASSPRTSGGTFNEQFF.

In DNA, the CDR3 is TGTGCCAGCAGGCCGGGGGATCTAGCGACAGATACGCAGTATTTT. It yields the protein CASRPGDLATDTQYF. The chain recombines TRBV2 with TRBJ2-3, with D perhaps TRBD2 (6 bases). The CDR3 is 15 amino acids. Germline-derived CDR1 and CDR2 are SNHLY and FYNNEI. Trimming pared 6 bases from V and 3 bases from J, leaving 16 bases between.

The J gene is TRBJ2-3, the V gene TRBV20-1; a possible D gene is TRBD1 (5 bases). This CDR3 has 12 residues. V was shortened by 3 bases and J by 3 bases, with 7 bases between the two germline ends. Germline loops: CDR1 DFQATT, CDR2 SNEGSKA (reference sequence). The CDR3 nucleotides read TGCAGTGCTAGGGGGCCGACAGATACGCAGTATTTT. It is translated as CSARGPTDTQYF.

This clonotype was found a few times. The V call is TRBV7-3, the J call TRBJ2-7; TRBD1 is a possible D gene (5 bases). CDR1 and CDR2 from the germline V gene are SGHTA and FQGTGA. Trimming left V 5 bases short and J 7 bases short, with 18 bases between. The CDR3 loop spans 14 amino acids. In nucleotides, the CDR3 is TGTGCCAGCAGCCCAGGGATGGGGCTGCGGGAGCAGTACTTC. The encoded protein is CASSPGMGLREQYF. Full variable domain (remainder filled in from reference TRBV7-3 and TRBJ2-7): GAGVSQTPSNKVTEKGKYVELRCDPISGHTALYWYRQSLGQGPEFLIYFQGTGAADDSGLPNDRFFAVRPEGSVSTLKIQRTERGDSAVYLCASSPGMGLREQYFGPGTRLTVT.

With respect to this clonotype: This sequence may be a read error, since a much larger clone differs from it by one base. The rearrangement joins TRBV28 to TRBJ2-2; weak D call: TRBD1 (5 bases). The CDR3 is made up of 14 amino acids. Germline values: CDR1 MDHEN, CDR2 SYDVKM. V lost 2 bases and J lost 4, with 8 bases in between. In nucleotides, the CDR3 is TGTGCCAGCAGTTTAGCGCAGGGCACCGGGGAGCTGTTTTTT. Translation gives CASSLAQGTGELFF. The whole variable domain, remainder taken from reference TRBV28 and TRBJ2-2, is DVKVTQSSRYLVKRTGEKVFLECVQDMDHENMFWYRQDPGLGLRLIYFSYDVKMKEKGDIPEGYSVSREKKERFSLILESASTNQTSMYLCASSLAQGTGELFFGEGSRLTVL.

This clonotype was counted a few times. The chain uses TRBV24-1 and TRBJ2-1, with 15 bases aligning to TRBD2. Germline V gene sequence: CDR1 KGHDR, CDR2 SFDVKD. V lost 3 bases and J lost 1; bases outside the gene matches: 6. The CDR3 covers 19 residues. The chain's CDR3 is CATSDTGTSGGWSYNEQFF. Written as DNA, the CDR3 is TGTGCCACCAGTGATACCGGGACTAGCGGGGGGTGGTCCTACAATGAGCAGTTCTTC.

This clonotype was counted a few times. V and J are TRBV20-1 and TRBJ2-1; 9 nucleotides align to TRBD2. The V segment lost 4 bases and the J segment 2 bases; nucleotides outside the gene matches: 3. The CDR3 contains 14 residues. Per the germline V gene, CDR1 is DFQATT and CDR2 is SNEGSKA (reference sequence). DNA for the CDR3: TGCAGTGCTACTACTAGCGGGCCCTACAATGAGCAGTTCTTC. It specifies CSATTSGPYNEQFF.

This clonotype showed up many times. The V call is TRBV29-1, the J call TRBJ1-2; D gene unclear. With 6 bases removed from V and 5 bases from J, the gap between germline ends came to 10 bases. The CDR3 covers 11 residues. Per the germline V gene, CDR1 is SQVTM and CDR2 is ANQGSEA. CDR3 loop: CSVPTPYGYTF. The CDR3 DNA follows: TGCAGCGTCCCGACCCCGTATGGCTACACCTTC.

This chain connects TRBV12-3 or TRBV12-4 to TRBJ2-4; no reliable D call. The V end lost 6 bases, the J end lost 0 bases, and 15 bases lay between the germline ends. There are 16 residues in the CDR3. This chain's CDR3 is CASSPDGSLAKNIQYF. The CDR3 DNA follows: TGTGCCAGCAGCCCCGACGGGTCTCTAGCCAAAAACATTCAGTACTTC.

The table lists this clonotype with many counts. The chain is built from TRBV2 and TRBJ1-1; maybe TRBD1 (6 bases). The length of the CDR3 is 15 residues. Deletions cut 8 bases from V and 3 bases from J, with 19 bases between. CDR1 and CDR2 (germline): SNHLY, FYNNEI. Here the CDR3 reads CASGGQNEGYTEAFF. The CDR3 DNA follows: TGTGCCAGCGGCGGACAGAACGAAGGGTACACTGAAGCTTTCTTT.

In this sample, this clonotype turned up many times. This sequence joins TRBV2 and TRBJ1-6; a weak D match, TRBD1 (6 bases). In germline, CDR1 is SNHLY, CDR2 FYNNEI. CDR3 size: 14 residues. Trimming stripped 7 bases from V and 6 bases from J, with 13 bases between. The CDR3 loop is CASILQGRNSPLHF. CDR3 sequence (DNA): TGTGCCAGCATTTTACAGGGTCGTAATTCACCCCTCCACTTT.

This clonotype was seen at least ten times. The V call is TRBV15, the J call TRBJ2-7; 9 positions agree with TRBD1. The CDR3 has 15 amino acids. After removal of 5 bases from V and 2 bases from J, the junction contained 7 bases not matched to a gene. The germline V gene encodes CDR1 LNHNV and CDR2 YYDKDF (reference sequence). The CDR3 region has the DNA TGTGCCACCAGCGATCGGGACAGGGAAACCTACGAGCAGTACTTC. As protein: CATSDRDRETYEQYF.

This clonotype was observed many times. The chain employs TRBV4-2 and TRBJ2-1; D gene uncertain. The CDR3 totals 14 residues. Trimming cost V 4 bases and J 7 bases, with 14 bases left between them. The V gene's germline CDR1 is LGHNA and CDR2 YNFKEQ. CDR3 in amino acids: CASSRSVAENEQFF. CDR3 bases: TGTGCCAGCAGCCGATCGGTTGCGGAAAATGAGCAGTTCTTC.

Ten or more counts support this clonotype. This chain connects TRBV10-3 to TRBJ1-5; no clear D. CDR1 ENHRY and CDR2 SYGVKD come from the germline V gene. Trimming stripped 3 bases from V and 3 bases from J, with 6 bases between. This CDR3 contains 13 residues. In DNA form, the CDR3 reads TGTGCCATCAGTGACACCGTCAATCAGCCCCAGCATTTT. It is translated as CAISDTVNQPQHF.

This clonotype came up many times. The CDR3 protein is CATWENTEAFF. CDR3 coding DNA: TGTGCCACATGGGAGAACACTGAAGCTTTCTTT. The J gene is TRBJ1-1, the V gene TRBV28; no definite D call. The length of the CDR3 is 11 residues. V was trimmed by 10 bases and J by 1 base, leaving 7 bases between them. Germline V gene sequence: CDR1 MDHEN, CDR2 SYDVKM.

This clonotype was counted many times. V usage is TRBV21-1 and J usage is TRBJ2-7; the D segment call TRBD1 is taken from the table without a DNA check. TRBV21-1 is shown as a pseudogene. The CDR3 is 14 residues long. CDR3 DNA: TGTGCCAGCAGCTTCCGGGTCCCACCGGGGGAGCAGTACTTC. This translates into CASSFRVPPGEQYF.

In this sample, this clonotype turned up many times. The rearrangement joins TRBV5-1 to TRBJ2-7; D unresolved. Looked up from germline, CDR1 is SGHRS and CDR2 is YFSETQ. This CDR3 is built from 13 residues. V was pared by 0 bases and J by 6 bases, with 10 bases between. CDR3 sequence: CASSLDARGEQYF. Here the CDR3 DNA reads TGCGCCAGCAGCTTGGATGCTCGCGGCGAGCAGTACTTC.

At least ten counts were recorded for this clonotype. The chain couples TRBV20-1 to TRBJ2-1; 12 bases map to TRBD1. The J segment lost 7 bases and the V segment lost 6 bases, leaving 16 bases of the junction unmatched. This CDR3 region has 17 residues. CDR1 DFQATT and CDR2 SNEGSKA come from the germline V gene (reference sequence). The CDR3 loop is CSAGPSGTGGYSNEQFF. In nucleotides, the CDR3 is TGCAGTGCAGGACCTTCCGGGACAGGGGGCTATAGTAATGAGCAGTTCTTC.

The sample holds many counts of this clonotype. This chain uses TRBV20-1 with TRBJ2-3; maybe TRBD1 (6 bases). In germline, CDR1 is DFQATT, CDR2 SNEGSKA (reference sequence). The V end lost 6 bases, the J end lost 3 bases, and 7 bases lay between the germline ends. CDR3 length: 11 residues. The CDR3 sequence is CSAQGTDTQYF. The CDR3 nucleotides read TGCAGTGCCCAGGGGACAGATACGCAGTATTTT.

This clonotype appeared a few times. The rearrangement uses TRBV29-1 and TRBJ1-1; D uncertain. V shed 4 bases and J shed 1 base, with 22 bases lying between them. In germline, CDR1 is SQVTM, CDR2 ANQGSEA. The length of the CDR3 is 17 residues. The CDR3 coding sequence is TGCAGCGTTGGAAGCGGAGCAGGCATTATTTGGAACACTGAAGCTTTCTTT. As protein: CSVGSGAGIIWNTEAFF.

Comment on this clonotype: A much more abundant neighbour one base away suggests this may be a read error. DNA for the CDR3: TGTGCCAGTAGCTCAACTCCCAACCAGGGGTACACTGGAGCTTTCTTT. Residues: CASSSTPNQGYTGAFF. This rearrangement joins TRBV19 to TRBJ1-1; tentatively, D is TRBD1 (6 bases). There are 16 residues in the CDR3. The V gene's germline CDR1 is LNHDA and CDR2 SQIVND (reference sequence).

At least ten counts were recorded for this clonotype. The chain combines TRBV10-3 with TRBJ1-1; D not certain. The germline CDR1 and CDR2 sequences are ENHRY and SYGVKD. The CDR3 length is 15 residues. V lost 6 bases to trimming and J lost 0 bases, with 14 bases between them. For the CDR3, the DNA is TGTGCCATCAGGGTTGACGAGAGGATGAACACTGAAGCTTTCTTT. Protein sequence: CAIRVDERMNTEAFF.

This clonotype has at least ten counts. The chain combines TRBV4-1 with TRBJ2-5, with D perhaps being TRBD1 or TRBD2 (5 bases each). The germline V gene encodes CDR1 MGHRA and CDR2 YSYEKL. With 3 bases removed from V and 6 bases from J, the gap between germline ends came to 8 bases. CDR3 length: 12 residues. The CDR3 region is CASSHGAQTQYF. For the CDR3, the DNA is TGCGCCAGCAGCCACGGGGCGCAGACCCAGTACTTC.

There are many counts of this clonotype. The rearrangement uses TRBV5-1 and TRBJ2-5; 9 bases align to TRBD2. With V trimmed by 2 bases and J by 3 bases, 8 bases remained unmatched. The CDR3 is 16 amino acids. Germline loops: CDR1 SGHRS, CDR2 YFSETQ. CDR3 in amino acids: CASSFPNSGGEETQYF. CDR3 DNA: TGCGCCAGCAGCTTCCCAAATAGCGGGGGAGAAGAGACCCAGTACTTC.

V is TRBV6-1 and J is TRBJ1-5; 9 bases map to TRBD1. The CDR3 covers 13 residues. Trimming at V came to 7 bases and at J to 5 bases, leaving 3 bases not matched to a gene. Per the germline V gene, CDR1 is MNHNS and CDR2 is SASEGT. CDR3 protein: CASTRQGDQPQHF. The CDR3 nucleotides read TGTGCCAGCACCAGACAGGGGGATCAGCCCCAGCATTTT.

This rearrangement joins TRBV14 to TRBJ2-1; perhaps TRBD1 as D (6 bases). The CDR3 runs 15 residues. Per germline, CDR1 SGHDN and CDR2 FVKESK. Trimming removed 4 bases from V and 0 bases from J, with 10 bases in between. CDR3 in DNA: TGTGCCAGCAGCCTCATGACAGGCTCCTACAATGAGCAGTTCTTC. It encodes CASSLMTGSYNEQFF.

This clonotype was observed a few times. V usage is TRBV5-1 and J usage is TRBJ2-2, with D uncertain. Germline assignment: CDR1 SGHRS and CDR2 YFSETQ. The CDR3 length is 16 residues. The V end lost 4 bases, the J end lost 1 base, and 14 bases lay between the germline ends. CDR3 sequence reads: CASSRLGRMNTGELFF. CDR3 DNA sequence: TGCGCCAGCAGCCGCCTCGGACGGATGAACACCGGGGAGCTGTTTTTT.

This chain links TRBV5-5 with TRBJ2-3, with no clear D. Germline CDR1 reads SGHKS; CDR2 reads YYEKEE (reference sequence). V was pared by 0 bases and J by 2 bases, with 13 bases between. The CDR3 has 16 amino acids. The CDR3 DNA reads as TGTGCCAGCAGCTTGGGGTTGGCGGATCCCACAGATACGCAGTATTTT. Its protein is CASSLGLADPTDTQYF. Full variable domain (remainder filled in from reference TRBV5-5 and TRBJ2-3): DAGVTQSPTHLIKTRGQQVTLRCSPISGHKSVSWYQQVLGQGPQFIFQYYEKEERGRGNFPDRFSARQFPNYSSELNVNALLLGDSALYLCASSLGLADPTDTQYFGPGTRLTVL.

This clonotype was found many times. The V and J genes are TRBV5-1 and TRBJ2-5; D gene ambiguous. The CDR3 is 12 residues long. Germline V gene data show CDR1 as SGHRS and CDR2 as YFSETQ. V dropped 5 bases and J dropped 7 bases, with 12 bases sitting between them. The CDR3 protein is CASSPIDGTQYF. As DNA, the CDR3 is TGCGCCAGCAGTCCGATCGACGGGACCCAGTACTTC.

This clonotype was seen at least ten times. The rearrangement uses TRBV5-1 and TRBJ2-2; D perhaps matches TRBD2 (6 bases). The germline V and J ends were trimmed by 3 bases and 6 bases, with 12 bases remaining between them. The germline V gene has CDR1 SGHRS and CDR2 YFSETQ. The CDR3 covers 14 residues. This chain's CDR3 is CASSSMGGAGELFF. Written as DNA, the CDR3 is TGCGCCAGCAGCTCGATGGGGGGAGCCGGGGAGCTGTTTTTT.